The rows below give T cell receptor beta chains drawn from one sample of a study of T cell repertoires in cytomegalovirus infection. TCRdb recomputed calls from the reads with MiXCR, one row per CDR3 protein. Altogether approximately 200,000 distinct CDR3 sequences are present, over 25% being singletons, with the ten largest covering 31%. The sample was PBMCs. Receptors were obtained from a human donor in good health (CMV status not recorded). Some clones in this sample may be carry-over from other donors' samples. CDR3s include the opening cysteine and the closing phenylalanine or tryptophan. The order of the fields is V gene, J gene, clone size, D gene, CDR3 protein, CDR3 DNA. The D gene is left open where the match is weak. A row's size may be missing; if present it is once, few, many or a size class.

V gene: TRBV19; J gene: TRBJ2-7; clone size: .; D gene: .; CDR3 protein: CASSISGFGEQYF; CDR3 DNA: TGTGCCAGTAGTATTTCAGGGTTTGGCGAGCAGTACTTC
V gene: TRBV4-1; J gene: TRBJ2-1; clone size: few; D gene: .; CDR3 protein: CASSPLGREQFF; CDR3 DNA: TGCGCCAGCAGCCCCCTAGGAAGAGAGCAGTTCTTC
V gene: TRBV2; J gene: TRBJ2-5; clone size: few; D gene: TRBD2; CDR3 protein: CASSSGLGIGTQYF; CDR3 DNA: TGTGCCAGCAGCTCGGGACTAGGCATTGGGACCCAGTACTTC
V gene: TRBV20-1; J gene: TRBJ1-1; clone size: .; D gene: .; CDR3 protein: CSAFRNMNTEAFF; CDR3 DNA: TGCAGTGCTTTCAGGAACATGAACACTGAAGCTTTCTTT
V gene: TRBV7-4; J gene: TRBJ1-1; clone size: .; D gene: .; CDR3 protein: CASSPTLGRGEAFF; CDR3 DNA: TGTGCCAGCAGCCCAACCCTGGGCAGGGGAGAAGCTTTCTTT
V gene: TRBV29-1; J gene: TRBJ1-4; clone size: many; D gene: .; CDR3 protein: CSVLVGRNEKLFF; CDR3 DNA: TGCAGCGTACTTGTAGGCCGAAATGAAAAACTGTTTTTT
V gene: TRBV2; J gene: TRBJ2-1; clone size: .; D gene: TRBD2; CDR3 protein: CASVGLAKDNEQFF; CDR3 DNA: TGTGCCAGCGTGGGACTAGCGAAGGACAATGAGCAGTTCTTC
V gene: TRBV20-1; J gene: TRBJ2-3; clone size: few; D gene: .; CDR3 protein: CSARPGPDTQYF; CDR3 DNA: TGCAGTGCCCGACCGGGGCCAGATACGCAGTATTTT
V gene: TRBV14; J gene: TRBJ2-3; clone size: .; D gene: .; CDR3 protein: CASSHQVRTDTQYF; CDR3 DNA: TGTGCCAGCAGCCATCAGGTTCGCACAGATACGCAGTATTTT
V gene: TRBV20-1; J gene: TRBJ2-7; clone size: .; D gene: .; CDR3 protein: CSARGQAYEQYF; CDR3 DNA: TGCAGTGCTAGAGGGCAGGCCTACGAGCAGTACTTC
V gene: TRBV27; J gene: TRBJ2-5; clone size: few; D gene: TRBD1; CDR3 protein: CASSSGQGRKTQYF; CDR3 DNA: TGTGCCAGCAGTTCGGGACAGGGGAGGAAGACCCAGTACTTC
V gene: TRBV7-8; J gene: TRBJ2-5; clone size: medium-sized; D gene: TRBD2; CDR3 protein: CASSPLIPSGGLKPETQYF; CDR3 DNA: TGTGCCAGCAGCCCCCTAATCCCCAGCGGGGGACTTAAACCGGAGACCCAGTACTTC
V gene: TRBV2; J gene: TRBJ2-2; clone size: few; D gene: .; CDR3 protein: CASRAEYNTGELFF; CDR3 DNA: TGTGCCAGCAGGGCAGAGTACAACACCGGGGAGCTGTTTTTT
V gene: TRBV7-2; J gene: TRBJ1-1; clone size: many; D gene: .; CDR3 protein: CASSLGLRSPEAFF; CDR3 DNA: TGTGCCAGCAGCTTAGGACTAAGGTCTCCTGAAGCTTTCTTT
V gene: TRBV7-3; J gene: TRBJ2-4; clone size: few; D gene: .; CDR3 protein: CASSLVRAKNIQYF; CDR3 DNA: TGTGCCAGCAGCTTGGTTCGCGCCAAAAACATTCAGTACTTC
V gene: TRBV12-3/TRBV12-4; J gene: TRBJ2-7; clone size: few; D gene: .; CDR3 protein: CASSKSTGAEQYF; CDR3 DNA: TGTGCCAGCAGTAAGTCGACAGGAGCAGAGCAGTACTTC
V gene: TRBV7-2; J gene: TRBJ2-1; clone size: many; D gene: .; CDR3 protein: CASSLRLGVNEQFF; CDR3 DNA: TGTGCCAGCAGCTTGAGACTAGGAGTGAATGAGCAGTTCTTC
V gene: TRBV7-2; J gene: TRBJ1-3; clone size: many; D gene: .; CDR3 protein: CASSQSGLQAGNTIYF; CDR3 DNA: TGTGCCAGCAGCCAATCGGGCCTTCAGGCTGGAAACACCATATATTTT
V gene: TRBV25-1; J gene: TRBJ1-6; clone size: many; D gene: TRBD1; CDR3 protein: CASSDQGGDSPLHF; CDR3 DNA: TGTGCCAGCAGTGATCAGGGGGGAGATTCACCCCTCCACTTT
V gene: TRBV5-4; J gene: TRBJ2-3; clone size: .; D gene: .; CDR3 protein: CASLDRGTDTQYF; CDR3 DNA: TGTGCCAGCCTCGACAGAGGCACAGATACGCAGTATTTT
V gene: TRBV15; J gene: TRBJ1-2; clone size: .; D gene: TRBD1; CDR3 protein: CATSTGGTGNGYTF; CDR3 DNA: TGTGCCACCAGCACGGGAGGGACAGGGAATGGCTACACCTTC
V gene: TRBV20-1; J gene: TRBJ2-1; clone size: .; D gene: TRBD2; CDR3 protein: CSAQTPTSSIEQFF; CDR3 DNA: TGCAGTGCTCAAACCCCGACTAGCTCGATAGAGCAGTTCTTC
V gene: TRBV7-2; J gene: TRBJ1-6; clone size: many; D gene: TRBD1; CDR3 protein: CASSLDRGLSPLHF; CDR3 DNA: TGTGCCAGCAGCTTAGACAGGGGGCTCTCACCCCTCCACTTT
V gene: TRBV7-3; J gene: TRBJ2-1; clone size: few; D gene: .; CDR3 protein: CASSSAVNEQFF; CDR3 DNA: TGTGCCAGCAGCTCTGCCGTCAATGAGCAGTTCTTC
V gene: TRBV20-1; J gene: TRBJ2-1; clone size: few; D gene: TRBD2; CDR3 protein: CSAPTSGGPTPYNEQFF; CDR3 DNA: TGCAGTGCCCCGACTAGCGGGGGGCCTACTCCCTACAATGAGCAGTTCTTC
V gene: TRBV25-1; J gene: TRBJ1-2; clone size: .; D gene: .; CDR3 protein: CASSEQSRGYTF; CDR3 DNA: TGTGCCAGCAGTGAACAGAGCCGTGGCTACACCTTC
V gene: TRBV7-8; J gene: TRBJ2-3; clone size: many; D gene: TRBD2; CDR3 protein: CASSLVGGTSADTQYF; CDR3 DNA: TGTGCCAGCAGCTTAGTCGGGGGGACTAGCGCAGATACGCAGTATTTT
V gene: TRBV10-3; J gene: TRBJ1-2; clone size: few; D gene: .; CDR3 protein: CAISASQLNYGYTF; CDR3 DNA: TGTGCCATCAGTGCAAGTCAGCTTAACTATGGCTACACCTTC
V gene: TRBV6-2/TRBV6-3; J gene: TRBJ1-5; clone size: .; D gene: .; CDR3 protein: CASSYFRTAPNQPQHF; CDR3 DNA: TGTGCCAGCAGTTACTTCAGGACAGCTCCAAATCAGCCCCAGCATTTT
V gene: TRBV6-1; J gene: TRBJ1-5; clone size: .; D gene: .; CDR3 protein: CASSNARQNQPQHF; CDR3 DNA: TGTGCCAGCAGTAACGCGAGACAGAATCAGCCCCAGCATTTT
V gene: TRBV5-5; J gene: TRBJ1-1; clone size: .; D gene: TRBD1; CDR3 protein: CASSFNRGNTEAFF; CDR3 DNA: TGTGCCAGCAGCTTTAACAGGGGTAACACTGAAGCTTTCTTT